The present entry profiles one T cell receptor beta chain with its context. The table lists this clone with a few counts. It has no known antigen specificity. Nothing much larger sits one base from this clone, and base qualities are not available. These data are taken from a study of T cell responses to AZD1222 COVID-19 vaccine (dated by TCRdb to about 2021). For the study in its entirety: AZD1222 recipients given second doses at about 4 weeks or at about 12 weeks were pooled, since spike-specific TCR depth and breadth were not found to differ between the two schedules. TCR sequencing covered 233 trial participants: some 210 given two doses of AZD1222 and 26 given two doses of MenACWY control vaccine. Trial participants were enrolled by age into 18-55, 56-69 and 70-plus year subgroups, with about 150, 28 and 57 TCR-sequenced participants respectively. Study-wide conclusions, independent of this receptor: A significant rise in spike-specific TCR breadth and depth was observed after two AZD1222 doses relative to day 0 and relative to MenACWY recipients. Conclusions about previously exposed vaccinees are limited, since just five or six AZD1222 recipients were seropositive for SARS-CoV-2 at baseline. Nearly half of unique spike-specific TCRs reportedly recognized epitopes outside regions mutated in the B.1.351 and B.1.1.7 variants. CD4 TCRs associated with the vaccine covered the entire spike protein, and the dominant responses were in regions 160-218 and 743-854. Because no day 14 peak-response samples were available, the repertoires could be characterized only after the peak T cell response. In the small 56-69-year group, the increase in depth fell short of significance, most likely because of low power. Participants were mostly white British, with more females than males. The authors suggested clonal diversity may have been underestimated.

Reading the germline V gene gives CDR1 KGHSH and CDR2 LQKENI. Trimming costs V 0 bases and J 6 bases, and their ends lie 6 bases apart. Reading from cysteine to phenylalanine, the CDR3 counts 12 amino acids. Only the CDR3 DNA is retained, 36 bases long and in frame from the first base. The intended sense of this specimen's time point label: baseline before first vaccination. Samples from vaccinated people were obtained from the UK trials COV001 and COV002, which included a single-blind randomized controlled phase 2/3 trial of AZD1222 (ChAdOx1 nCoV-19) in healthy adults. For TCRbeta chain sequencing, PBMC samples were collected from trial participants at day 0 and at day 28 after the second dose. The CDR3 regions of human TCRbeta chains were subjected to immunosequencing. The original methods were these. TCRs in the repertoires were compared against a reference library of SARS-CoV-2-specific TCRs that had been generated with the MIRA antigen-specificity platform. Breadth was defined as the fraction of unique TCRs that were SARS-CoV-2-associated. Depth was defined as the fraction of total T cells that were SARS-CoV-2-associated. Using the MIRA data, every spike-specific TCR was mapped to the spike region that the TCR reacted to and assigned to either a CD4 or a CD8 class. Log10-transformed breadth and depth values were compared by one-way ANOVA with Sidak's multiple comparisons tests. TCRdb retrieved this table from immuneACCESS and kept in-frame rearrangements only. Not all clones are present; in checked studies, unresolved V genes account for under half, and no reason is known for the remainder. That table gives V, J and clone size, and the DNA gave D and trimming. The sample table holds 100,000 to 120,000 clones, of which roughly 87% were seen once. Of the sample, roughly 3.2% falls within the top ten clones.

The V gene is TRBV18 and the J gene is TRBJ2-7; too little of a D gene remains to name it. The starting material was peripheral blood, obtained on day 0 of AZD1222 vaccination. The TCR originated in an adult in good health. Here the CDR3 is given as CASSPPSREQYF. The DNA sequence is given as TGTGCCAGCTCACCACCGAGTCGCGAGCAGTACTTC.